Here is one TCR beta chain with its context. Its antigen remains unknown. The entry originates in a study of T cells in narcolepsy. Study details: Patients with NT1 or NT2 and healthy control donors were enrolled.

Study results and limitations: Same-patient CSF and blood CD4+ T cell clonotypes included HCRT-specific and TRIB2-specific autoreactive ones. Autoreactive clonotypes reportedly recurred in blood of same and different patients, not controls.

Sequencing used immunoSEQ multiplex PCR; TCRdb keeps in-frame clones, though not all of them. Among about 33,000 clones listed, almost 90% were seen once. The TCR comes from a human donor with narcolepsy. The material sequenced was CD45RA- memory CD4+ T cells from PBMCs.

CDR3 region: CASSYRTEAYEQYF. DNA for the CDR3: TGTGCCAGCAGTTACCGGACGGAGGCCTACGAGCAGTACTTC. This chain links TRBV6-5 with TRBJ2-5; perhaps TRBD2 as D (5 bases). The J call may be faulty, since TRBJ2-7 better matches the DNA end. Germline loops: CDR1 MNHEY, CDR2 SVGAGI. This CDR3 region has 14 residues.